The next 2 T cell receptor beta chains were all read from a single sample in a study of control samples from healthy donors and cancer patients. Sequencing was performed with immunoSEQ multiplex PCR; in TCRdb, only in-frame clones are kept and a portion is missing. The data contain about 97,000 clones, approximately 90% of them singletons. The sequencing sample was made of blood. The receptors were sampled from a man under 40 in good health.

The chain has TRBV7-2 and TRBJ2-2; D remains unclear. Germline CDR1 reads SGHTA; CDR2 reads FQGNSA. The CDR3 loop spans 18 amino acids. Trimming pared 4 bases from V and 1 base from J, leaving 19 bases between. This chain's CDR3 is CASSSDTAGGLNTGELFF. The CDR3 DNA reads TGTGCCAGCAGCTCAGACACCGCTGGCGGTTTGAACACCGGGGAGCTGTTTTTT.

DNA for the CDR3: TGTGCCAGCAGCTTAAGCGGACAGGTCCAAGAGACCCAGTACTTC. Encoded protein: CASSLSGQVQETQYF. The chain recombines TRBV7-8 with TRBJ2-5; 7 bases are shared with TRBD1. The trim removed 2 bases at V and 1 base at J, leaving 4 bases unmatched. Germline CDR1 SGHVS, CDR2 FQNEAQ. The CDR3 has 15 residues.